Listed here are 21 T cell receptor beta chains from one sample, sequenced in a study of blood T cell repertoires in COVID-19. This table comes from immunoSEQ multiplex PCR, and its TCRdb copy is limited to in-frame clones, with some not included. The sample includes roughly 220,000 clones, less than 90% of them seen just once. The sequenced sample was PBMCs or T cells enriched from blood (not recorded which). Source of these receptors: a young woman who had recovered from COVID-19.

This clone was found a few times. The chain carries TRBV6-1 and TRBJ2-2, with 9 bases matching TRBD1. The CDR3 is made up of 15 amino acids. The trim removed 1 base at V and 6 bases at J, leaving 3 bases unmatched. Germline V gene data show CDR1 as MNHNS and CDR2 as SASEGT. CDR3 protein: CASSEVGQGAGELFF. CDR3 sequence (DNA): TGTGCCAGCAGTGAAGTGGGACAGGGCGCCGGGGAGCTGTTTTTT.

J is TRBJ1-1 and V is TRBV6-6; D gene unclear. V was shortened by 0 bases and J by 5 bases, with 10 bases between the two germline ends. The CDR3 is 14 residues long. Looked up from germline, CDR1 is MNHNY and CDR2 is SVGAGI (reference sequence). CDR3 sequence reads: CASSYSEGLTEAFF. In DNA form, the CDR3 reads TGTGCCAGCAGTTACTCTGAGGGTTTAACTGAAGCTTTCTTT.

This chain links TRBV12-3 or TRBV12-4 with TRBJ1-1, with 7 nucleotides matching TRBD1. The V gene end was trimmed by 3 bases and the J gene end by 5 bases; junction bases not matched to a gene: 3. The CDR3 is 13 amino acids. The CDR3 DNA reads TGTGCCAGCAGTTTTCGACAGGGAACTGAAGCTTTCTTT. Amino acids: CASSFRQGTEAFF.

The rearrangement joins TRBV4-1 to TRBJ1-2; D may be TRBD1 (5 bases). The CDR3 has 16 amino acids. Germline V gives CDR1 MGHRA, CDR2 YSYEKL. The V gene lost 3 bases and the J gene lost 2 bases, with 16 bases spanning the gap. CDR3 sequence reads: CASSHPGGANNYGYTF. CDR3 in DNA: TGCGCCAGCAGCCACCCGGGAGGGGCCAACAACTATGGCTACACCTTC.

V is TRBV2 and J is TRBJ2-7; no reliable D call. The CDR3 contains 15 residues. The germline V gene encodes CDR1 SNHLY and CDR2 FYNNEI. Trimming left V 1 base short and J 3 bases short, with 13 bases between. The CDR3 loop is CASSEVPGKLYEQYF. The CDR3 region has the DNA TGTGCCAGCAGTGAAGTACCAGGCAAACTCTACGAGCAGTACTTC.

The genes are TRBV19 and TRBJ2-7; D may be TRBD1 (5 bases). CDR3 size: 14 residues. From germline, CDR1 is LNHDA and CDR2 SQIVND (reference sequence). V was clipped by 11 bases and J by 2 bases, with 19 bases between them. CDR3 coding DNA: TGTGCCTCCTCGACAGCTTTAAGCCCCTACGAGCAGTACTTC. Protein: CASSTALSPYEQYF. Full variable domain (missing parts from reference TRBV19 and TRBJ2-7): DGGITQSPKYLFRKEGQNVTLSCEQNLNHDAMYWYRQDPGQGLRLIYYSQIVNDFQKGDIAEGYSVSREKKESFPLTVTSAQKNPTAFYLCASSTALSPYEQYFGPGTRLTVT.

This sequence joins TRBV7-8 and TRBJ2-7, with 10 nucleotides matching TRBD2. There are 14 residues in the CDR3. V was clipped by 6 bases and J by 6 bases; unmatched bases: 8. The V gene's germline CDR1 is SGHVS and CDR2 FQNEAQ. CDR3 DNA sequence: TGTGCCAGCAGATTAAGCGGGGGGGCTACCGAGCAGTACTTC. Its protein product is CASRLSGGATEQYF.

The chain is built from TRBV5-4 and TRBJ2-7; 8 bases fit TRBD1. The ends lost 1 base at V and 7 bases at J; junction bases unmatched: 10. Germline CDR1 and CDR2: SGHNT and YYREEE (reference sequence). The CDR3 sequence is 15 residues long. CDR3 amino acids: CASSLLGRGQGEQYF. The CDR3 nucleotides read TGTGCCAGCAGCTTGCTCGGCAGGGGGCAGGGTGAGCAGTACTTC. Drawing the rest from reference TRBV5-4 and TRBJ2-7, the complete variable domain is ETGVTQSPTHLIKTRGQQVTLRCSSQSGHNTVSWYQQALGQGPQFIFQYYREEENGRGNFPPRFSGLQFPNYSSELNVNALELDDSALYLCASSLLGRGQGEQYFGPGTRLTVT.

The chain has TRBV24-1 and TRBJ2-3, with unresolved D. Germline V gene data show CDR1 as KGHDR and CDR2 as SFDVKD. Trimming left V 9 bases short and J 6 bases short, with 9 bases between. The CDR3 is made up of 11 amino acids. CDR3 residues: CATEYGDTQYF. As DNA, the CDR3 is TGTGCCACCGAATACGGGGATACGCAGTATTTT.

The CDR3 loop reads CASSYSRDFRADTQYF. The CDR3 DNA reads as TGTGCCAGCAGTTACTCGAGGGACTTTAGGGCAGATACGCAGTATTTT. The chain uses TRBV6-6 and TRBJ2-3; D is perhaps TRBD2 (6 bases). The V end was cut by 0 bases, the J end by 4 bases, with 14 bases between. CDR1 and CDR2 (germline): MNHNY, SVGAGI (reference sequence). This CDR3 is built from 16 residues.

The chain carries TRBV7-2 and TRBJ1-1; D uncertain. The germline CDR1 and CDR2 sequences are SGHTA and FQGNSA. V lost 4 bases and J 4 bases, leaving 19 bases between the germline ends. The CDR3 is 16 residues long. CDR3 DNA: TGTGCCAGCAGCTCCCCTAGTATGGTGGAGAGCACTGAAGCTTTCTTT. Translating gives CASSSPSMVESTEAFF.

The rearrangement joins TRBV4-3 to TRBJ1-1, with TRBD1 matching 7 bases. Per germline, CDR1 LGHNA and CDR2 YSLEER. The CDR3 is 17 amino acids. V was clipped by 0 bases and J by 0 bases; unmatched bases: 7. CDR3 sequence (DNA): TGCGCCAGCAGCCAAGATCACAGGGGACCAATGAACACTGAAGCTTTCTTT. It translates to CASSQDHRGPMNTEAFF.

The rearrangement links TRBV2 to TRBJ2-2; 9 nucleotides match TRBD2. The V and J ends lost 6 bases and 2 bases, in that order; junction bases with no gene match: 7. The V gene's germline CDR1 is SNHLY and CDR2 FYNNEI. CDR3 length: 16 residues. Here the CDR3 reads CASRISGGTNTGELFF. In DNA form, the CDR3 reads TGTGCCAGCAGGATTAGCGGGGGAACAAACACCGGGGAGCTGTTTTTT.

V and J are TRBV5-1 and TRBJ1-2; TRBD1 might be the D (5 bases). The ends were cut back, 2 bases at V and 8 bases at J, with 13 bases in the middle. From germline, CDR1 is SGHRS and CDR2 YFSETQ. This CDR3 has 13 amino acids. CDR3 region: CASSFSQGKGYTF. The CDR3 coding sequence is TGCGCCAGCAGCTTCTCCCAGGGAAAGGGCTACACCTTC.

The V and J genes are TRBV19 and TRBJ1-3; D remains ambiguous. The germline CDR1 and CDR2 sequences are LNHDA and SQIVND (reference sequence). V lost 4 bases and J lost 1, with 8 bases in between. CDR3 length: 14 residues. This CDR3 reads CASSTSGSGNTIYF. The CDR3 DNA follows: TGTGCCAGTAGTACGTCGGGGTCTGGAAACACCATATATTTT.

The chain couples TRBV27 to TRBJ2-7, with D perhaps TRBD1 (5 bases). Germline loops: CDR1 MNHEY, CDR2 SMNVEV (reference sequence). With 6 bases removed from V and 0 bases from J, the gap between germline ends came to 12 bases. The CDR3 is 14 amino acids. The CDR3 sequence: CASSRQPFSYEQYF. CDR3 DNA sequence: TGTGCCAGCAGCAGACAGCCCTTCTCCTACGAGCAGTACTTC.

This clone was observed many times. The V gene is TRBV4-1, the J gene TRBJ2-4; D is undetermined. CDR1 MGHRA and CDR2 YSYEKL come from the germline V gene. V lost 1 base, J lost 0 bases, and 10 bases lay in between. The length of the CDR3 is 16 residues. This CDR3 is CASSQVFRLAKNIQYF. CDR3 sequence (DNA): TGCGCCAGCAGCCAAGTTTTCAGACTAGCCAAAAACATTCAGTACTTC.

The chain recombines TRBV10-3 with TRBJ2-1, with D possibly matching TRBD1 (6 bases). This CDR3 region has 15 residues. Germline CDR1 reads ENHRY; CDR2 reads SYGVKD. Trimming pared 1 base from V and 1 base from J, leaving 8 bases between. DNA for the CDR3: TGTGCCATCAGTGAGTTGGACAGTTCCTACAATGAGCAGTTCTTC. Translation: CAISELDSSYNEQFF.

J is TRBJ2-5 and V is TRBV5-4; 8 bases align to TRBD2. The length of the CDR3 is 19 residues. Germline CDR1 reads SGHNT; CDR2 reads YYREEE (reference sequence). The V segment lost 5 bases and the J segment 5 bases; nucleotides outside the gene matches: 23. The chain's CDR3 is CASRPWVVDSGAKVETQYF. CDR3 nucleotide sequence: TGTGCCAGCAGGCCTTGGGTGGTGGATAGCGGGGCGAAAGTGGAGACCCAGTACTTC. Drawing the rest from reference TRBV5-4 and TRBJ2-5, the complete variable domain is ETGVTQSPTHLIKTRGQQVTLRCSSQSGHNTVSWYQQALGQGPQFIFQYYREEENGRGNFPPRFSGLQFPNYSSELNVNALELDDSALYLCASRPWVVDSGAKVETQYFGPGTRLLVL.

This chain uses TRBV2 with TRBJ1-6; weak D call: TRBD1 (6 bases). Trimming shortened V by 6 bases and J by 7 bases, and 19 bases separated the two germline ends. The germline gives CDR1 SNHLY, CDR2 FYNNEI. This CDR3 spans 16 amino acids. The CDR3 DNA is TGTGCCAGCAGGCAAAGGTCCCAGGGGACCAATTCACCCCTCCACTTT. The encoded protein is CASRQRSQGTNSPLHF.

The chain employs TRBV6-2 or TRBV6-3 and TRBJ2-5; TRBD2 is a possible D gene (6 bases). Germline loops: CDR1 MNHEY, CDR2 SVGEGT. The germline V and J ends were trimmed by 2 bases and 1 base, with 8 bases remaining between them. The CDR3 is made up of 14 amino acids. The CDR3 sequence is CASSYRDSQETQYF. The CDR3 DNA reads as TGTGCCAGCAGTTACCGGGACTCCCAAGAGACCCAGTACTTC.